This TCR beta chain was sequenced in a study of shared clonotypes between healthy human individuals. General observations from the study: The rarefaction results pointed to incomplete sorted-subset sequencing despite large depth.

V lost 4 bases and J lost 4, with 20 bases in between. CDR1 and CDR2 from the germline V gene are SQVTM and ANQGSEA. The CDR3 consists of 16 residues. About this clone: Its antigen is undetermined.

Method: immunoSEQ multiplex PCR; TCRdb's copy keeps in-frame clones and lacks some. The data show 1,400,000 or so clones, with 98% to 99% seen just once and under 0.45% held by the top ten. The sequencing input was naive CD4+ T cells sorted from blood. Subset denoted: CD45RA+ positively selected. The chain has TRBV29-1 and TRBJ2-1; no definite D call. The sequence derives from a man under 40 in good health. In DNA, the CDR3 is TGCAGCGTTGTAAAAAGGGAAGGGCGAGCGTACAATGAGCAGTTCTTC. Its protein product is CSVVKREGRAYNEQFF.